This passage covers 20 T cell receptor beta chains from one sample sequenced in a study of T cells in Graves' hyperthyroidism and ophthalmopathy. From RNA transcripts, TCR beta CDR3 regions were amplified. The HTBI primer set was used in a first-round RT-PCR of the TCR CDR3. One entry per CDR3 protein results from TCRdb running MiXCR on the multiplex PCR reads. The sample carries 400,000 to 600,000 distinct CDR3 sequences, less than 25% recorded once. Sample: blood. The receptors shown here come from a man aged 18 to 29 with Graves' hyperthyroidism.

This clonotype was picked up many times. This chain connects TRBV28 to TRBJ2-7, with TRBD2 as a possible D gene (7 bases). The V gene lost 7 bases and the J gene lost 5 bases, with 15 bases spanning the gap. Looked up from germline, CDR1 is MDHEN and CDR2 is SYDVKM. The CDR3 contains 13 residues. The CDR3 here is CASTLRGGDEQYF. As DNA, the CDR3 is TGTGCCAGCACCTTGCGAGGGGGGGACGAGCAGTACTTC.

At least ten counts were recorded for this clonotype. This chain connects TRBV7-9 to TRBJ2-7; TRBD1 or TRBD2 may be the D gene (5 bases each). Germline-derived CDR1 and CDR2 are SEHNR and FQNEAQ (reference sequence). The CDR3 spans 12 residues. V was shortened by 5 bases and J by 5 bases, with 10 bases between the two germline ends. The CDR3 DNA reads as TGTGCCAGCAGCCATCTGGGGGACGAGCAGTACTTC. Translating it yields CASSHLGDEQYF.

V gene TRBV6-2 or TRBV6-3 combines with J gene TRBJ2-2, with 11 bases that match TRBD2. The CDR3 runs 19 residues. Germline CDR1 and CDR2: MNHEY and SVGEGT. V lost 1 base and J lost 8; bases outside the gene matches: 15. This CDR3 reads CASSYFSPSGGIISGELFF. The CDR3 DNA is TGTGCCAGCAGTTACTTTTCTCCTAGCGGGGGGATCATATCAGGGGAGCTGTTTTTT.

This clonotype has ten or more counts. The chain carries TRBV20-1 and TRBJ2-7; D uncertain. The germline V and J ends were trimmed by 0 bases and 3 bases, with 15 bases remaining between them. The CDR3 is made up of 15 amino acids. CDR1 and CDR2 from the germline V gene are DFQATT and SNEGSKA (reference sequence). The CDR3 DNA sequence: TGCAGTGCTAGAGAAGGGCGTAAGAATATCTACGAGCAGTACTTC. Amino acids: CSAREGRKNIYEQYF.

The chain recombines TRBV7-9 with TRBJ1-5; maybe TRBD1 (5 bases). The CDR3 runs to 14 residues. V was trimmed by 4 bases and J by 4 bases, leaving 11 bases between them. Germline assignment: CDR1 SEHNR and CDR2 FQNEAQ (reference sequence). The CDR3 spells CASSYGGENQPQHF. The CDR3 DNA sequence: TGTGCCAGCAGCTACGGGGGGGAGAATCAGCCCCAGCATTTT.

This clonotype was counted between two and nine times. The CDR3 loop reads CASSDSLLFYGYTF. CDR3 sequence (DNA): TGTGCCAGCAGCGACAGCCTACTTTTCTATGGCTACACCTTC. The V call is TRBV28, the J call TRBJ1-2; D possibly corresponds to TRBD1 (5 bases). The germline V gene encodes CDR1 MDHEN and CDR2 SYDVKM. The V gene lost 6 bases and the J gene lost 4 bases, with 15 bases spanning the gap. This CDR3 is built from 14 residues.

In this sample, this clonotype turned up many times. This rearrangement joins TRBV12-3 or TRBV12-4 to TRBJ2-5, with 8 bases lining up with TRBD1. Unmatched junction bases numbered 11, after V lost 6 bases and J lost 5 bases. CDR3 length equals 15 residues. DNA for the CDR3: TGTGCCAGCAGCCGGACAGGGTCCCGTGGGGAGACCCAGTACTTC. Its protein product is CASSRTGSRGETQYF.

This clonotype was counted many times. The chain couples TRBV28 to TRBJ2-7; D might be TRBD1 (6 bases). Trimming stripped 3 bases from V and 0 bases from J, with 12 bases between. Germline V gives CDR1 MDHEN, CDR2 SYDVKM. The CDR3 contains 15 residues. The CDR3 DNA is TGTGCCAGCAGTTTCCGCCAGGGGTTCTCCTACGAGCAGTACTTC. Translating gives CASSFRQGFSYEQYF.

There are many counts of this clonotype. The chain is built from TRBV12-3 or TRBV12-4 and TRBJ2-2; 9 positions agree with TRBD2. V was pared by 1 base and J by 0 bases, with 3 bases of the junction left unmatched. This CDR3 has 17 residues. CDR3 loop: CASSLGSGGPNTGELFF. CDR3 sequence (DNA): TGTGCCAGCAGTTTAGGAAGCGGGGGGCCGAACACCGGGGAGCTGTTTTTT.

This clonotype was recorded a few times. The chain joins TRBV12-3 or TRBV12-4 to TRBJ1-6; perhaps TRBD1 as D (5 bases). V was trimmed by 4 bases and J by 15 bases, leaving 19 bases between them. The CDR3 covers 14 residues. The CDR3 protein is CASSYSDSFRHLHF. CDR3 nucleotide sequence: TGTGCCAGCAGTTACTCAGACAGTTTCCGCCACCTCCACTTT.

This clonotype came up many times. V and J are TRBV28 and TRBJ1-2, with unresolved D. The CDR3 extends over 13 amino acids. From germline, CDR1 is MDHEN and CDR2 SYDVKM. Trimming shortened V by 6 bases and J by 5 bases, and 13 bases separated the two germline ends. The CDR3 region has the DNA TGTGCCAGCAGCCTCCCAAACCTTTATGGCTACACCTTC. It codes for CASSLPNLYGYTF.

The genes are TRBV6-1 and TRBJ2-7, with D unclear. The CDR3 is 12 residues long. The ends were cut back, 0 bases at V and 5 bases at J, with 5 bases in the middle. Germline values: CDR1 MNHNS, CDR2 SASEGT. The CDR3 region is CASSEAVHEQYF. In nucleotides, the CDR3 is TGTGCCAGCAGTGAAGCAGTCCACGAGCAGTACTTC.

This clonotype appeared many times. The chain uses TRBV6-5 and TRBJ2-7; D call uncertain. V was shortened by 6 bases and J by 6 bases, with 21 bases between the two germline ends. Germline loops: CDR1 MNHEY, CDR2 SVGAGI. The CDR3 sequence is 15 residues long. In DNA, the CDR3 is TGTGCCAGCAGCAGTGGACGCCACCTGGATGGCGAGCAGTACTTC. Its protein product is CASSSGRHLDGEQYF.

This clonotype was detected ten times or more. CDR3 sequence reads: CASSYGLGGLQETQYF. For the CDR3, the DNA is TGTGCCAGCAGTTACGGTTTGGGCGGACTCCAAGAGACCCAGTACTTC. The chain carries TRBV6-2 or TRBV6-3 and TRBJ2-5; D may be TRBD2 (5 bases). With 2 bases removed from V and 1 base from J, the gap between germline ends came to 14 bases. CDR3 length: 16 amino acids. Per the germline V gene, CDR1 is MNHEY and CDR2 is SVGEGT.

A word on this clonotype: A much bigger clone sits one base away, suggesting this may be a read error. The V and J genes are TRBV13 and TRBJ2-5; 7 bases agree with TRBD2. Germline V CDR1 and CDR2: PRHDT, FYEKMQ (reference sequence). The CDR3 extends over 12 amino acids. As DNA, the CDR3 is TGTGCCAGCTGCTTCGGCGGGGGTACCCAGTACTTC. It translates to CASCFGGGTQYF.

In its sample, this clonotype was seen many times. One end of the junction does not line up with germline, which may come from a read error. V is TRBV28 and J is TRBJ2-7, with D perhaps being TRBD1 or TRBD2 (5 bases each). The V gene's germline CDR1 is MDHEN and CDR2 SYDVKM. The length of the CDR3 is 13 residues. The CDR3 region is CAGSLGEPSEQYF. CDR3 nucleotides: TGTGCCGGCAGTTTAGGGGAGCCTTCCGAGCAGTACTTC.

At least ten counts were recorded for this clonotype. The chain joins TRBV2 to TRBJ2-2, with D unclear. This CDR3 spans 15 amino acids. V was cut by 4 bases and J by 5 bases, with 14 bases left in between. In germline, CDR1 is SNHLY, CDR2 FYNNEI. The CDR3 DNA reads as TGTGCCAGCAGTGGCCTTGAGTGGCTTACCGGGGAGCTGTTTTTT. Residues: CASSGLEWLTGELFF.

This clonotype was recorded many times. The chain uses TRBV6-2 or TRBV6-3 and TRBJ2-7; possible D gene TRBD1, 7 bases. Germline-derived CDR1 and CDR2 are MNHEY and SVGEGT. Trimming took off 8 bases at V and 4 bases at J, with 15 bases between the two ends. The CDR3 contains 13 residues. The CDR3 nucleotides read TGTGCCAGCGGGCGGGACAGACTTTACGAGCAGTACTTC. Amino acids: CASGRDRLYEQYF.

This clonotype was seen once. The V and J genes are TRBV7-2 and TRBJ2-7, with no clear D. The V end was cut by 2 bases, the J end by 4 bases, with 9 bases between. Germline V gene data show CDR1 as SGHTA and CDR2 as FQGNSA. This CDR3 has 13 amino acids. In nucleotides, the CDR3 is TGTGCCAGCAGCTTACAGAGGCAGTACGAGCAGTACTTC. The encoded protein is CASSLQRQYEQYF.

This clonotype came up a few times. The rearrangement joins TRBV9 to TRBJ2-4; 9 bases agree with TRBD2. The CDR3 contains 14 residues. Germline CDR1 reads SGDLS; CDR2 reads YYNGEE. The ends lost 4 bases at V and 11 bases at J; junction bases unmatched: 10. The CDR3 is CASSIEPSGDFQYF. CDR3 nucleotides: TGTGCCAGCAGCATAGAGCCTAGCGGGGACTTTCAGTACTTC. The full variable domain, rest sourced from reference TRBV9 and TRBJ2-4, is DSGVTQTPKHLITATGQRVTLRCSPRSGDLSVYWYQQSLDQGLQFLIQYYNGEERAKGNILERFSAQQFPDLHSELNLSSLELGDSALYFCASSIEPSGDFQYFGAGTRLSVL.